This T cell receptor beta chain was found in a study of response to subunit inactivated influenza vaccine. Study-level findings and limits: Only a handful of new T cells, the authors suggested, are recruited with each seasonal influenza vaccination.

This clonotype was seen more than once but under ten times. Antigen specificity is unknown. TCRdb re-analysed the RT-PCR reads in MiXCR, keeping a single row per CDR3 protein. The repertoire consists of 650,000 to 800,000 distinct CDR3 sequences, with approximately 13% occurring once and the leading ten covering 6% to 7%. The sequence derives from a man aged 45-60 years who received an inactivated influenza vaccine. The sample here was PBMCs from blood, taken around 15 days before vaccination.

This CDR3 is CASSQDLTVSGNTIYF. The CDR3 DNA sequence: TGCGCCAGCAGCCAAGATCTCACGGTCTCTGGAAACACCATATATTTT. This rearrangement joins TRBV4-3 to TRBJ1-3; no firm D call. V lost 0 bases and J 0 bases, leaving 9 bases between the germline ends. Germline CDR1 is LGHNA and CDR2 is YSLEER. The CDR3 is 16 residues long.